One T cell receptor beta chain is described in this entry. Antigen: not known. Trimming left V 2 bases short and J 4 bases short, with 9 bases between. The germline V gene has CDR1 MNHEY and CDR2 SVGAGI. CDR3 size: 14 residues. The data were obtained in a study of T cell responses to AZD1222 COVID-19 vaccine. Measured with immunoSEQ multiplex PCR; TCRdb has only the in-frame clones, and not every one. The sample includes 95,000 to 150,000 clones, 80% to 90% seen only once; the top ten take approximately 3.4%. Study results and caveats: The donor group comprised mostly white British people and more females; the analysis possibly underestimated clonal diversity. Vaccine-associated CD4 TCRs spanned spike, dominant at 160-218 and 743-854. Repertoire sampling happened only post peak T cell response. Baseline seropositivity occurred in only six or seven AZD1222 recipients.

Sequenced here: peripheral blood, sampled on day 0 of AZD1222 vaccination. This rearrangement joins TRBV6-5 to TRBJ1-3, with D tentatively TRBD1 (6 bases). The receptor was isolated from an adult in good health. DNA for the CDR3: TGTGCCAGCAGTTACGGGGGCTCAGGAAACACCATATATTTT. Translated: CASSYGGSGNTIYF.